The present entry profiles one TCR beta chain with its context. What it binds is not known. V lost 1 base to trimming and J lost 2 bases, with 12 bases between them. Per the germline V gene, CDR1 is GTSNPN and CDR2 is SVGIG (reference sequence). This CDR3 has 14 amino acids. For each subset, genomic DNA was distributed in equal portions over several immunoSEQ plates. Sequencing used immunoSEQ multiplex PCR; TCRdb keeps in-frame clones, though not all of them. The sample records hundreds of thousands of clones, around 96% being singletons. This specimen belongs to a study of shared clonotypes between healthy human individuals. General observations from the study: Clonotype sharing across donors was expected to vary with sequencing depth. Among a few donors, approximately 4.6% of naive CD4 clonotypes were found in common.

Positive CCR7 selection of CD45RO-negative cells yielded the naive CD8 cells, and terminally differentiated effector memory CD45RA+ cells were excluded. The TCR sequence derives from a woman younger than 45 in good health. The rearrangement uses TRBV30 and TRBJ2-7; D possibly corresponds to TRBD1 (5 bases). Input material: naive CD8+ T cells sorted from blood. The CDR3 nucleotides are TGTGCCTGGAGTGCAGGACACCTGACCTACGAGCAGTACTTC. Its translation: CAWSAGHLTYEQYF.